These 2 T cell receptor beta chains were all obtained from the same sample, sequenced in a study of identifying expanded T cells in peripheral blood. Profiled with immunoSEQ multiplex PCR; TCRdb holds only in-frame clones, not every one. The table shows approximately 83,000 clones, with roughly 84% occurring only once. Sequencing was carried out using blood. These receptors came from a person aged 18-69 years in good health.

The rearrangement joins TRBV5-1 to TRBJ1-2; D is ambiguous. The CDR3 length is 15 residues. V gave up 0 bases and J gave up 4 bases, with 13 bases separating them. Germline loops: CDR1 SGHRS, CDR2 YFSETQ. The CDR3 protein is CASSLGWEGTYGYTF. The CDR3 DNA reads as TGCGCCAGCAGCTTGGGCTGGGAAGGAACCTATGGCTACACCTTC.

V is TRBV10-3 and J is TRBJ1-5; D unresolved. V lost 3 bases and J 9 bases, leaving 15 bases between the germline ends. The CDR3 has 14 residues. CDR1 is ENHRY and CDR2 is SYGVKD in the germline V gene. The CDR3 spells CAISEGEPAGPQHF. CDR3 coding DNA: TGTGCCATCAGTGAAGGAGAGCCGGCTGGGCCCCAGCATTTT.